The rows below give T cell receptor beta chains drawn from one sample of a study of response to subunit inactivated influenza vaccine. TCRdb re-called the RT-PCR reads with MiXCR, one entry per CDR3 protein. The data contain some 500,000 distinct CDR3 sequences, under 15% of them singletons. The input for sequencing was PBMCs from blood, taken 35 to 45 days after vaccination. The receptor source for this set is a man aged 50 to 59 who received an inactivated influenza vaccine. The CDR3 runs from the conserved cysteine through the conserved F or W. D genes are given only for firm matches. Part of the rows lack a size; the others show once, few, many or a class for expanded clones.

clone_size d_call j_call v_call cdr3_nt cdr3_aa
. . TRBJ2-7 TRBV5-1 TGCGCCAGCAGCCCCCCCTCACGAGGGGGCGAGCAGTACTTC CASSPPSRGGEQYF
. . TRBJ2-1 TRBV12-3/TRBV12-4 TGTGCCAGCAGTCACCCCTACAATGAGCAGTTCTTC CASSHPYNEQFF
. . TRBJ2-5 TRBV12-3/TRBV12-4 TGTGCCAGCGGGGGAAGCCTGGGAGAGACCCAGAACTTC CASGGSLGETQNF
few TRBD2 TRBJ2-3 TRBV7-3 TGTGCCAGCAGCTTGGGGGGGAAGGATACGCAGTATTTT CASSLGGKDTQYF
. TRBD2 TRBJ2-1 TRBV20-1 TGCAGTGCTAGAGGGCTAGCGGGGGGACGTTATTACAATGAGCAGTTCTTC CSARGLAGGRYYNEQFF
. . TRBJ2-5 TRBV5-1 TGCGCCAGCAGCTTGGAGTCAGGGCAAGTTGAGATCTTC CASSLESGQVEIF
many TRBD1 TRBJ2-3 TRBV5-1 TGCGCCAGCAGCTCAGAGACAGGGGCGCGGACAGATACGCAGTATTTT CASSSETGARTDTQYF
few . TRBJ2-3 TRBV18 TGTGCCAGCTCACCACTCTATAGGAGGGCAGATACGCAGTATTTT CASSPLYRRADTQYF
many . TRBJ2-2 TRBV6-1 TGTGCCAGCAGCCCTAGATGGGCCGGGGAGCTGTTTTTT CASSPRWAGELFF
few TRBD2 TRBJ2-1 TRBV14 TGTGCCAGCAGCCAAGATCCTCGCCTAGCGGGTTACAATGAGCAGTTCTTC CASSQDPRLAGYNEQFF
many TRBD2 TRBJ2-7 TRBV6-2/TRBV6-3 TGTGCCAGCAGTTACGGGCCAACTGGACCACCGTTGGAGACTAGCGGGAGATACGAGCAGTACTTC CASSYGPTGPPLETSGRYEQYF
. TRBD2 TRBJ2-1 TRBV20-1 TGCAGTGCTAGATCAGGGACTAGCGGTTGGAATGAGCAGTTCTTC CSARSGTSGWNEQFF
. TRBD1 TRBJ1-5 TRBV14 TGTGCCAGCAGCCATAGCGCTAACAGGGGGCGGCAGCCCCAGCATTTT CASSHSANRGRQPQHF
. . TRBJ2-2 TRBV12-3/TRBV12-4 TGTGCCAGCAGCCCGCTACCTTTACTGCCGGTCGCCGGGGAGCTGTTTTTT CASSPLPLLPVAGELFF
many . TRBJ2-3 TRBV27 TGTGCCAGCAGTTTCGGTAGCGGCCATGGGGAGCAGTATTTT CASSFGSGHGEQYF
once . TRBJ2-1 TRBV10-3 TGTGCCATCAGTGAGAGGGTAGTCGTGGGAAACAATGAGCAGTTCTTC CAISERVVVGNNEQFF
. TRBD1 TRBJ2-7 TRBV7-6 TGTGCCAGCAGCTTAGGGGGGACAGAATTCTCCTACGAGCAGTACTTC CASSLGGTEFSYEQYF
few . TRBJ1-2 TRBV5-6 TGTGCCAGCAGCTGGTGGGGACCGAGCTATGGCTACACCTTC CASSWWGPSYGYTF
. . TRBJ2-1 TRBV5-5 TGTGCCAGCAGCTCCCTCTACCTGTACAATGAGCAGTTCTTC CASSSLYLYNEQFF
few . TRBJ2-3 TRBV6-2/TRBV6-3 TGTGCCAGCAGTTACCCGGAAGACTATCAAGGCACAGATACGCAGTATTTT CASSYPEDYQGTDTQYF
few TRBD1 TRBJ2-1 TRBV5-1 TGCGCCAGCAGCCCGGGGGACAGGATCTACAATGAGCAGTTCTTC CASSPGDRIYNEQFF
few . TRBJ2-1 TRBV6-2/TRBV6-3 TGTGCCAGCAGTTACTCCGGCTGGATCAATGAGCAGTTCTTC CASSYSGWINEQFF
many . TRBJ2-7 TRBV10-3 TGTGCCATCACCCATGATAGCGGATCCTACGAGCAGTACTTC CAITHDSGSYEQYF